These 12 T cell receptor beta chains were all obtained from the same sample, sequenced in a study of blood T cell repertoires in COVID-19 (TCRdb year 2020). Library generation was performed with the immunoSEQ multiplex PCR assay. TCRdb re-hosts the immuneACCESS table, in-frame sequences only. Its copies lack some clones; in the studies checked, an unresolved V gene accounts for under half of them, and the cause for the rest is not known. Within this sample are over 110,000 clones, with nearly 85% of them counted one time only. Jointly, the top ten make up around 3.9% of the sample. Material: PBMCs or T cells enriched from blood (not recorded which). These receptors were collected from a man over 45 in a cohort exposed to, infected with or recovered from COVID-19 (not recorded which).

The chain links TRBV5-1 to TRBJ1-3; D ambiguous. The V and J ends lost 0 bases and 2 bases respectively, with 9 bases between them. CDR3 size: 15 residues. Per the germline V gene, CDR1 is SGHRS and CDR2 is YFSETQ. CDR3 residues: CASSLAGDAGNTIYF. DNA for the CDR3: TGCGCCAGCAGCTTGGCCGGGGATGCTGGAAACACCATATATTTT.

The rearrangement joins TRBV11-2 to TRBJ2-7; tentative D call: TRBD2 (5 bases). Germline V gene data show CDR1 as SGHAT and CDR2 as FQNNGV. The CDR3 loop spans 14 amino acids. V lost 1 base, J lost 4 bases, and 11 bases lay in between. The CDR3 nucleotides are TGTGCCAGCAGCTTAGTAGAGGGCGGGTACGAGCAGTACTTC. It translates to CASSLVEGGYEQYF.

This rearrangement joins TRBV5-1 to TRBJ2-3; 7 bases fit TRBD2. Trimming cost V 0 bases and J 6 bases; bases outside gene matches: 7. The CDR3 covers 15 residues. The germline V gene encodes CDR1 SGHRS and CDR2 YFSETQ. The CDR3 sequence is CASSLAAGVGDTQYF. CDR3 in DNA: TGCGCCAGCAGCTTGGCGGCGGGAGTGGGGGATACGCAGTATTTT.

The chain combines TRBV28 with TRBJ2-7; 9 positions agree with TRBD2. Germline CDR1 MDHEN, CDR2 SYDVKM. V gave up 4 bases and J gave up 3 bases; unmatched junction bases: 16. This CDR3 spans 18 amino acids. The DNA for the CDR3 is TGTGCCAGCAGTTACCCCCTCGGAACTAGCGGGCGTCTCTACGAGCAGTACTTC. Translation: CASSYPLGTSGRLYEQYF.

This chain links TRBV27 with TRBJ2-7, with 8 bases identical to TRBD1. Trimming took 5 bases from V and 7 from J; bases not matched to a gene: 28. CDR3 length: 20 residues. CDR1 is MNHEY, CDR2 SMNVEV, per germline (reference sequence). CDR3 loop: CASSHLSGSLYLGQGPEQYF. The DNA for the CDR3 is TGTGCCAGCAGTCACTTATCTGGAAGCCTGTACTTAGGACAGGGTCCGGAGCAGTACTTC.

This chain uses TRBV9 with TRBJ2-7; TRBD1 matches 7 bases. CDR1 SGDLS and CDR2 YYNGEE come from the germline V gene. The CDR3 extends over 15 amino acids. The trim removed 4 bases at V and 1 base at J, leaving 8 bases unmatched. The CDR3 protein is CASSLSPGQSYEQYF. CDR3 DNA sequence: TGTGCCAGCAGCCTATCTCCGGGACAGTCCTACGAGCAGTACTTC. Together with reference TRBV9 and TRBJ2-7, the CDR3 gives the full variable domain: DSGVTQTPKHLITATGQRVTLRCSPRSGDLSVYWYQQSLDQGLQFLIQYYNGEERAKGNILERFSAQQFPDLHSELNLSSLELGDSALYFCASSLSPGQSYEQYFGPGTRLTVT.

The chain carries TRBV5-4 and TRBJ2-5, with unresolved D. The CDR3 sequence is 14 residues long. The V end was cut by 1 base, the J end by 5 bases, with 12 bases between. From germline, CDR1 is SGHNT and CDR2 YYREEE (reference sequence). CDR3 bases: TGTGCCAGCAGCTTGCACGAGATGGTGGAGACCCAGTACTTC. Translation: CASSLHEMVETQYF.

The DNA for the CDR3 is TGTGCCAGCAGTTTAGACCAGGGAGGTTCACCCCTCCACTTT. Translated: CASSLDQGGSPLHF. This rearrangement joins TRBV28 to TRBJ1-6; tentative D call: TRBD1 (5 bases). V dropped 2 bases and J dropped 9 bases, with 11 bases sitting between them. Germline V lookup: CDR1 MDHEN, CDR2 SYDVKM. CDR3 length: 14 amino acids.

The rearrangement joins TRBV7-8 to TRBJ2-1; TRBD2 matches at 9 bases. V shed 2 bases, J shed 7 bases, and the junction held 9 bases outside the gene matches. Germline values: CDR1 SGHVS, CDR2 FQNEAQ. The CDR3 has 16 amino acids. The CDR3 loop is CASSLPYGLARNEQFF. In nucleotides, the CDR3 is TGTGCCAGCAGCTTACCCTACGGACTAGCGCGGAATGAGCAGTTCTTC.

V gene TRBV10-3 combines with J gene TRBJ2-3; the D gene is possibly TRBD1 (5 bases). V lost 3 bases, J lost 0 bases, and 13 bases lay in between. The germline V gene encodes CDR1 ENHRY and CDR2 SYGVKD. CDR3 size: 16 residues. This CDR3 reads CAISDVGAASTDTQYF. As DNA, the CDR3 is TGTGCCATCAGTGATGTTGGGGCAGCTAGCACAGATACGCAGTATTTT.

This chain connects TRBV3-1 (or the pseudogene TRBV3-2) to TRBJ2-3; TRBD1 aligns across 8 bases. V lost 4 bases and J lost 5; bases outside the gene matches: 14. Germline-derived CDR1 and CDR2 are LGHDT and YNNKEL (reference sequence). The CDR3 runs 17 residues. Written as DNA, the CDR3 is TGTGCCAGCAGCCCGACAGGACAGGGTCGTAATAGAGATACGCAGTATTTT. This encodes CASSPTGQGRNRDTQYF.

V is TRBV28 and J is TRBJ2-7, with 8 bases matching TRBD1. Germline values: CDR1 MDHEN, CDR2 SYDVKM. V shed 5 bases, J shed 2 bases, and the junction held 5 bases outside the gene matches. The CDR3 contains 14 residues. The CDR3 DNA follows: TGTGCCAGCAGTATAGGACAGGGCCCCTACGAGCAGTACTTC. As protein: CASSIGQGPYEQYF.